This T cell receptor (beta chain) came from a study of T cell responses to AZD1222 COVID-19 vaccine. The study's findings and limits: White British donors predominated, females outnumbered males, and clonal diversity was possibly underestimated. Recipients of AZD1222 seropositive at baseline numbered only five or six.

Comment on this clone: What it recognizes is unknown.

Produced via immunoSEQ multiplex PCR; TCRdb's table is partial and in-frame only. The table lists 95,000 to 120,000 clones, roughly 88% of them singletons. This CDR3 is 13 amino acids long. Per germline, CDR1 SGHTA and CDR2 FQGTGA. The V end was cut by 3 bases, the J end by 1 base, with 5 bases between. The sample was peripheral blood, taken 28 days after the second AZD1222 dose. The genes are TRBV7-3 and TRBJ2-3; D unclear. The receptor's source is an adult who received the AZD1222 COVID-19 vaccine. The CDR3 DNA sequence: TGTGCCAGCAGCTTTCAACGCACAGATACGCAGTATTTT. Translating gives CASSFQRTDTQYF.